The next 7 T cell receptor beta chains were all read from a single sample in a study of T cell responses to AZD1222 COVID-19 vaccine. Some clones are missing from TCRdb's copy, which holds only in-frame ones; the method was immunoSEQ multiplex PCR. The profile shows more than 100,000 clones, around 92% of them singletons. Here the sequenced sample was peripheral blood, taken 28 days after the second AZD1222 dose. The receptors were gathered from an adult who received the AZD1222 COVID-19 vaccine.

The V gene is TRBV5-4, the J gene TRBJ2-1, with D possibly matching TRBD1 (5 bases). The V end lost 4 bases, the J end lost 1 base, and 12 bases lay between the germline ends. The germline CDR1 and CDR2 sequences are SGHNT and YYREEE (reference sequence). This CDR3 has 15 residues. CDR3 sequence (DNA): TGTGCCAGCAGCCTGGACAAATTTTCCTACAATGAGCAGTTCTTC. Translation: CASSLDKFSYNEQFF.

The chain couples TRBV4-2 to TRBJ2-3; possibly TRBD2 for D (7 bases). Germline CDR1 and CDR2: LGHNA and YNFKEQ. The CDR3 is 16 amino acids. V lost 4 bases, J lost 3 bases, and 17 bases lay in between. For the CDR3, the DNA is TGTGCCAGCAGCCTTAGGGGGGGACAAGTTACAGATACGCAGTATTTT. Residues: CASSLRGGQVTDTQYF.

The V call is TRBV11-2, the J call TRBJ2-5; TRBD1 aligns across 9 bases. V gave up 4 bases and J gave up 2 bases; unmatched junction bases: 5. The germline V gene has CDR1 SGHAT and CDR2 FQNNGV. This CDR3 has 15 amino acids. The CDR3: CASSYQGQGQETQYF. CDR3 bases: TGTGCCAGCAGCTACCAAGGACAGGGGCAAGAGACCCAGTACTTC.

A single count supports this clone. J is TRBJ2-3 and V is TRBV27, with TRBD2 identical over 11 bases. The CDR3 sequence is 17 residues long. Germline V gene data show CDR1 as MNHEY and CDR2 as SMNVEV (reference sequence). Trimming removed 1 base from V and 3 bases from J; junction bases left unmatched: 6. Written as DNA, the CDR3 is TGTGCCAGCAGTTTATTACTAGCGGGAGTCCAAACAGATACGCAGTATTTT. As protein: CASSLLLAGVQTDTQYF.

This clone was counted a few times. CDR3 loop: CASGLTGGGETQYF. DNA of the CDR3: TGTGCCAGCGGATTGACAGGCGGAGGGGAGACCCAGTACTTC. V is TRBV7-2 and J is TRBJ2-5, with D perhaps being TRBD1 or TRBD2 (6 bases each). The CDR3 runs 14 residues. Germline V gives CDR1 SGHTA, CDR2 FQGNSA. The ends were cut back, 8 bases at V and 5 bases at J, with 18 bases in the middle.

The rearrangement uses TRBV28 and TRBJ1-1; D is unresolved. This CDR3 spans 13 amino acids. Trimming shortened V by 3 bases and J by 5 bases, and 10 bases separated the two germline ends. The V gene's germline CDR1 is MDHEN and CDR2 SYDVKM. CDR3 region: CASSFRSGTEAFF. The CDR3 DNA reads TGTGCCAGCAGTTTCCGCTCCGGAACTGAAGCTTTCTTT. Combining the CDR3 with reference TRBV28 and TRBJ1-1 gives the whole variable domain DVKVTQSSRYLVKRTGEKVFLECVQDMDHENMFWYRQDPGLGLRLIYFSYDVKMKEKGDIPEGYSVSREKKERFSLILESASTNQTSMYLCASSFRSGTEAFFGQGTRLTVV.

On this clone itself: One end of the junction does not line up with germline, which may come from a read error. This chain uses TRBV18 with TRBJ2-7; TRBD1 aligns across 8 bases. This CDR3 region has 13 residues. CDR1 is KGHSH and CDR2 is LQKENI in the germline V gene. The CDR3 loop is CAGSPGQVYEQYF. The CDR3 DNA reads TGTGCCGGCTCACCGGGACAGGTATACGAGCAGTACTTC.